The 27 T cell receptor beta chains reported below all come from one sample, sequenced in a study of T cells in Graves' hyperthyroidism and ophthalmopathy. The CDR3 regions of TCR beta were amplified from RNA transcripts. TCR CDR3 regions were first amplified by RT-PCR with HTBI primers. TCRdb recomputed calls from the multiplex PCR reads with MiXCR, one row per CDR3 protein. The sample holds 340,000 or so distinct CDR3 sequences, around a fifth seen once. Sequencing was performed on blood. Receptor source: a woman between 50 and 59 years old with Graves' hyperthyroidism.

This clonotype was recorded at least ten times. CDR3 sequence (DNA): TGTGCCAGCAGCTACAGGGAGTCTGGGGCCAACGTCCTGACTTTC. Its protein product is CASSYRESGANVLTF. The V call is TRBV5-5, the J call TRBJ2-6; tentative D call: TRBD1 (6 bases). V was pared by 3 bases and J by 1 base, with 8 bases between. The CDR3 extends over 15 amino acids. The V gene's germline CDR1 is SGHKS and CDR2 YYEKEE (reference sequence).

This clonotype was recorded at least ten times. The rearrangement uses TRBV6-6 and TRBJ2-1; D not certain. From germline, CDR1 is MNHNY and CDR2 SVGAGI (reference sequence). V was clipped by 2 bases and J by 5 bases, with 13 bases between them. This CDR3 contains 15 residues. The CDR3 reads CASSYGGSRNNEQFF. In DNA form, the CDR3 reads TGTGCCAGCAGTTACGGCGGCAGTAGAAACAATGAGCAGTTCTTC.

This clonotype was seen at least ten times. The chain combines TRBV11-2 with TRBJ1-1; TRBD1 is a possible D gene (5 bases). CDR3 length: 14 residues. V was clipped by 1 base and J by 7 bases, with 13 bases between them. Germline loops: CDR1 SGHAT, CDR2 FQNNGV. CDR3 sequence reads: CASSLVGQGGEAFF. The CDR3 coding sequence is TGTGCCAGCAGCTTAGTGGGGCAGGGCGGTGAAGCTTTCTTT.

This clonotype was seen ten or more times. The chain joins TRBV28 to TRBJ2-7; 9 bases align to TRBD2. CDR3 length: 14 amino acids. Looked up from germline, CDR1 is MDHEN and CDR2 is SYDVKM. V dropped 7 bases and J dropped 3; count of bases not matched to a gene: 7. The CDR3 sequence: CASTTAGGDYEQYF. In DNA form, the CDR3 reads TGTGCCAGCACAACGGCGGGAGGGGACTACGAGCAGTACTTC. The whole variable domain, remainder taken from reference TRBV28 and TRBJ2-7, is DVKVTQSSRYLVKRTGEKVFLECVQDMDHENMFWYRQDPGLGLRLIYFSYDVKMKEKGDIPEGYSVSREKKERFSLILESASTNQTSMYLCASTTAGGDYEQYFGPGTRLTVT.

This clonotype was seen many times. The chain uses TRBV12-3 or TRBV12-4 and TRBJ2-7; D perhaps matches TRBD2 (5 bases). This CDR3 has 14 residues. The V and J ends lost 2 bases and 0 bases respectively, with 8 bases between them. The chain's CDR3 is CASSLSGVSYEQYF. DNA of the CDR3: TGTGCCAGCAGTTTATCCGGGGTCTCCTACGAGCAGTACTTC.

This clonotype came up many times. This CDR3 is CAISVSGTGLDEQYF. For the CDR3, the DNA is TGTGCCATCAGTGTTTCCGGGACAGGGTTGGACGAGCAGTACTTC. This sequence joins TRBV10-3 and TRBJ2-7, with 9 bases identical to TRBD1. Trimming removed 4 bases from V and 5 bases from J; junction bases left unmatched: 9. CDR1 and CDR2 from the germline V gene are ENHRY and SYGVKD. This CDR3 contains 15 residues.

Details on this clonotype: Since a much larger clone is just one base distant, this may be a read error. The chain uses TRBV5-1 and TRBJ2-1; TRBD2 might be the D (7 bases). Germline CDR1 SGHRS, CDR2 YFSETQ. The CDR3 is made up of 12 amino acids. CDR3 sequence: CARSWGGQEQFF. For the CDR3, the DNA is TGCGCCCGCAGCTGGGGGGGCCAGGAGCAGTTCTTC.

This clonotype was recorded many times. The chain recombines TRBV13 with TRBJ2-3, with 8 bases that match TRBD1. The CDR3 totals 16 residues. Per the germline V gene, CDR1 is PRHDT and CDR2 is FYEKMQ (reference sequence). Trimming at V came to 5 bases and at J to 7 bases, leaving 14 bases not matched to a gene. The CDR3 bases are TGTGCCAGCAGCAGCTCGGGACAGGACCGTGGGAATACGCAGTATTTT. It yields the protein CASSSSGQDRGNTQYF.

This clonotype has a count of ten or more. The CDR3 reads CASSLQFTDTQYF. The DNA of the CDR3 is TGTGCCAGCAGCTTACAGTTCACAGATACGCAGTATTTT. This chain connects TRBV7-3 to TRBJ2-3; no clear D gene. CDR3 length: 13 residues. The germline V gene has CDR1 SGHTA and CDR2 FQGTGA. V was pared by 2 bases and J by 2 bases, with 5 bases between.

This clonotype was seen at least ten times. The chain employs TRBV28 and TRBJ2-7; 8 bases map to TRBD2. Germline values: CDR1 MDHEN, CDR2 SYDVKM. J gave up 6 bases and V 7 bases, and 11 bases lay outside the gene matches. The CDR3 contains 14 residues. The CDR3 reads CASTRIGRGREQYF. In DNA form, the CDR3 reads TGTGCCAGCACCCGAATCGGGAGGGGTCGCGAGCAGTACTTC.

The V and J genes are TRBV4-1 and TRBJ1-6; 7 nucleotides agree with TRBD1. Per the germline V gene, CDR1 is MGHRA and CDR2 is YSYEKL. The CDR3 spans 19 residues. J gave up 6 bases and V 3 bases, and 17 bases lay outside the gene matches. CDR3 nucleotides: TGCGCCAGCAGCCATTCCCCCGGTCGGCGATCAGGGGGTAATTCACCCCTCCACTTT. Protein sequence: CASSHSPGRRSGGNSPLHF.

The chain joins TRBV4-1 to TRBJ2-5, with 13 bases fitting TRBD2. The CDR3 runs to 16 residues. Germline V gene sequence: CDR1 MGHRA, CDR2 YSYEKL. V lost 2 bases to trimming and J lost 4 bases; unmatched junction nucleotides: 4. The CDR3 nucleotides are TGCGCCAGCAGCCAAACTAGCGGGGGGGCACGAGAGACCCAGTACTTC. This gives the protein CASSQTSGGARETQYF.

Ten or more counts support this clonotype. The genes are TRBV6-1 and TRBJ1-5, with 7 bases lining up with TRBD1. The CDR3 is 14 residues long. Germline CDR1 is MNHNS and CDR2 is SASEGT. V dropped 8 bases and J dropped 0; count of bases not matched to a gene: 4. The CDR3 is CASSTGNSNQPQHF. The DNA for the CDR3 is TGTGCCAGCTCGACAGGGAATAGCAATCAGCCCCAGCATTTT.

This clonotype came up a few times. The rearrangement joins TRBV6-1 to TRBJ1-5; TRBD1 is a possible D gene (5 bases). The ends were cut back, 5 bases at V and 0 bases at J, with 17 bases in the middle. The CDR3 consists of 17 residues. In germline, CDR1 is MNHNS, CDR2 SASEGT. The CDR3 loop reads CASSYLPDTYSNQPQHF. The DNA for the CDR3 is TGTGCCAGCAGTTATTTACCGGACACTTATAGCAATCAGCCCCAGCATTTT.

Only a few counts were recorded for this clonotype. The rearrangement joins TRBV6-1 to TRBJ2-7; 9 nucleotides align to TRBD2. Germline CDR1 MNHNS, CDR2 SASEGT. V lost 6 bases, J lost 6 bases, and 12 bases stayed unmatched. There are 15 residues in the CDR3. In DNA form, the CDR3 reads TGTGCCAGCAGCCTAGGGACTAGCACACCCCTCGAGCAGTACTTC. The encoded protein is CASSLGTSTPLEQYF.

Many counts were recorded for this clonotype. The J gene is TRBJ2-2, the V gene TRBV7-9; D call uncertain. Germline V gene data show CDR1 as SEHNR and CDR2 as FQNEAQ (reference sequence). Trimming took 5 bases from V and 5 from J, leaving 9 bases between them. The CDR3 runs to 13 residues. The CDR3 is CASSATETGELFF. The CDR3 DNA reads as TGTGCCAGCAGCGCAACAGAGACCGGGGAGCTGTTTTTT.

The rearrangement joins TRBV4-1 to TRBJ2-1; TRBD1 aligns across 8 bases. Germline values: CDR1 MGHRA, CDR2 YSYEKL. The CDR3 is made up of 14 amino acids. V gave up 4 bases and J gave up 9 bases; unmatched junction bases: 8. The CDR3 sequence is CASSPLQGAGEQFF. The CDR3 coding sequence is TGCGCCAGCAGCCCCCTGCAGGGGGCCGGTGAGCAGTTCTTC.

In this sample, this clonotype turned up a few times. The V and J genes are TRBV6-2 or TRBV6-3 and TRBJ2-3, with no clear D. CDR3 length equals 12 residues. Germline CDR1 reads MNHEY; CDR2 reads SVGEGT. The V gene lost 2 bases and the J gene lost 5 bases, with 5 bases spanning the gap. This CDR3 reads CASSYRLDTQYF. The CDR3 nucleotides read TGTGCCAGCAGTTACAGGTTAGATACGCAGTATTTT.

At least ten counts were recorded for this clonotype. The rearrangement uses TRBV9 and TRBJ1-1, with TRBD1 as a possible D gene (5 bases). Trimming took 3 bases from V and 6 from J, leaving 18 bases between them. Germline-derived CDR1 and CDR2 are SGDLS and YYNGEE. This CDR3 has 15 residues. The chain's CDR3 is CASSGSGTARAEAFF. The CDR3 bases are TGTGCCAGCAGCGGTTCCGGGACGGCGCGGGCTGAAGCTTTCTTT.

This clonotype was counted many times. This chain connects TRBV27 to TRBJ2-7; D is ambiguous. The ends were cut back, 5 bases at V and 3 bases at J, with 17 bases in the middle. Germline CDR1 is MNHEY and CDR2 is SMNVEV (reference sequence). The CDR3 length is 15 residues. CDR3: CASSPYPSPLYEQYF. The DNA of the CDR3 is TGTGCCAGCAGTCCCTATCCGAGTCCCCTCTACGAGCAGTACTTC.

The gene calls are TRBV27 and TRBJ2-2; D is unclear. Germline V lookup: CDR1 MNHEY, CDR2 SMNVEV (reference sequence). Trimming left V 4 bases short and J 6 bases short, with 6 bases between. The CDR3 covers 12 residues. For the CDR3, the DNA is TGTGCCAGCAGTTACGGTGCCGGGGAGCTGTTTTTT. This sequence encodes CASSYGAGELFF.

This clonotype came up many times. The chain uses TRBV12-3 or TRBV12-4 and TRBJ1-5; D ambiguous. The CDR3 covers 15 residues. V lost 7 bases to trimming and J lost 1 base, with 14 bases between them. CDR3 sequence (DNA): TGTGCCAGCACCCCTCGTGGCAGGAGCAATCAGCCCCAGCATTTT. Translated: CASTPRGRSNQPQHF.

This clonotype was found many times. This chain uses TRBV6-1 with TRBJ1-5; possibly TRBD1 for D (6 bases). V shed 4 bases and J shed 8 bases, with 15 bases lying between them. The CDR3 extends over 14 amino acids. From germline, CDR1 is MNHNS and CDR2 SASEGT. The DNA of the CDR3 is TGTGCCAGCAGTGGTCGGACAGTGGCCGAGCCCCAGCATTTT. Amino acid sequence: CASSGRTVAEPQHF.

J is TRBJ2-7 and V is TRBV3-1; TRBD1 is a possible D gene (6 bases). This CDR3 has 13 amino acids. Germline lookup yields CDR1 LGHDT and CDR2 YNNKEL (reference sequence). Deletions cut 4 bases from V and 5 bases from J, with 12 bases between. The CDR3 here is CASSRTRGNEQYF. The CDR3 nucleotides are TGTGCCAGCAGCCGCACTAGGGGGAACGAGCAGTACTTC.

The sample holds many counts of this clonotype. The V gene is TRBV20-1, the J gene TRBJ1-2; the D gene is possibly TRBD1 (5 bases). V gave up 3 bases and J gave up 5 bases, with 22 bases separating them. Germline V gene lookup returns CDR1 DFQATT and CDR2 SNEGSKA (reference sequence). This CDR3 comprises 16 residues. This chain's CDR3 is CSASDRQLSQGYGYTF. The CDR3 DNA reads TGCAGTGCTAGTGATCGGCAGTTAAGTCAGGGTTATGGCTACACCTTC.

V usage is TRBV4-1 and J usage is TRBJ2-3, with D perhaps TRBD1 or TRBD2 (5 bases each). The CDR3 consists of 18 residues. Looked up from germline, CDR1 is MGHRA and CDR2 is YSYEKL. Trimming took 2 bases from V and 2 from J, leaving 20 bases between them. The CDR3 is CASSQLEVSWGYTDTQYF. CDR3 nucleotide sequence: TGCGCCAGCAGCCAATTGGAGGTTTCTTGGGGGTACACAGATACGCAGTATTTT.

The chain couples TRBV2 to TRBJ2-1; 11 nucleotides match TRBD2. Germline V gene lookup returns CDR1 SNHLY and CDR2 FYNNEI. J lost 5 bases, V lost 7 bases, and 13 bases had no gene match. The CDR3 loop spans 17 amino acids. The CDR3 DNA follows: TGTGCCAGCAACCTCCCTACTAGCGGGAGTTTCGACAATGAGCAGTTCTTC. Amino acid sequence: CASNLPTSGSFDNEQFF.